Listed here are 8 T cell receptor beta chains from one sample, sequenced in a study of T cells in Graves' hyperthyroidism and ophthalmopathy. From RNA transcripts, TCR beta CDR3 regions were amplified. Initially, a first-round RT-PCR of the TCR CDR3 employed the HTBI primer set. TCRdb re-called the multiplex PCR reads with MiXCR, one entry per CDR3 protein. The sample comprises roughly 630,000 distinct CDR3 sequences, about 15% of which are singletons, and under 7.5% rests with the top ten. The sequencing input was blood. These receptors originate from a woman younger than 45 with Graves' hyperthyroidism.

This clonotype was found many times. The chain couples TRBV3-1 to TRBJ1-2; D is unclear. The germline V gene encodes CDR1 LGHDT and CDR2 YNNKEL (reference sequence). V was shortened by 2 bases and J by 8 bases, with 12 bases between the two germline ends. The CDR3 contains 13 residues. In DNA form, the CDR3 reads TGTGCCAGCAGCCAAAATAATCCCGGCGGCTACACCTTC. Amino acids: CASSQNNPGGYTF.

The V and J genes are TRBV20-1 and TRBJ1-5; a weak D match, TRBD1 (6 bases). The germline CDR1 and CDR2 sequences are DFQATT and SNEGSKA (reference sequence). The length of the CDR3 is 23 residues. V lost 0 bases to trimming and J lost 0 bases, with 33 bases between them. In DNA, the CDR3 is TGCAGTGCTAGAGATTCGGGCGAGGTTCCCACCATAATACAGGGATATAGCAATCAGCCCCAGCATTTT. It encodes CSARDSGEVPTIIQGYSNQPQHF.

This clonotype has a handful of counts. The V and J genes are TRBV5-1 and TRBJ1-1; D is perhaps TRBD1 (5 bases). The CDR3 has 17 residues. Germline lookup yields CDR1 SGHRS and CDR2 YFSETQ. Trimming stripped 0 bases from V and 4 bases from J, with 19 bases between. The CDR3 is CASSLALSGSQGTEAFF. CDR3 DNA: TGCGCCAGCAGCTTGGCTTTGTCAGGTAGCCAGGGCACTGAAGCTTTCTTT.

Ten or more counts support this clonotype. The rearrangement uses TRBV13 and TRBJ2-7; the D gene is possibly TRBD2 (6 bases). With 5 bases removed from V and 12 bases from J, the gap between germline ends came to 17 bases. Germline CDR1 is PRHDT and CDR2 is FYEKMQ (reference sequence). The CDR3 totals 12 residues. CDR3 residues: CASSRGTQRRYF. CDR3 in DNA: TGTGCCAGCAGCCGCGGGACGCAACGACGGTACTTC. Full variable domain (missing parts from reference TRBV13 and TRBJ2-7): AAGVIQSPRHLIKEKRETATLKCYPIPRHDTVYWYQQGPGQDPQFLISFYEKMQSDKGSIPDRFSAQQFSDYHSELNMSSLELGDSALYFCASSRGTQRRYFGPGTRLTVT.

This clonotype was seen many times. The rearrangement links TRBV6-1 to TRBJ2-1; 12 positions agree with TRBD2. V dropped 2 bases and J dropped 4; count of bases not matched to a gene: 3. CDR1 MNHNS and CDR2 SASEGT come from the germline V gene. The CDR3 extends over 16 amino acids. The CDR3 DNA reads TGTGCCAGCAGTGAACGGACTAGCGGGGATTACAATGAGCAGTTCTTC. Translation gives CASSERTSGDYNEQFF.

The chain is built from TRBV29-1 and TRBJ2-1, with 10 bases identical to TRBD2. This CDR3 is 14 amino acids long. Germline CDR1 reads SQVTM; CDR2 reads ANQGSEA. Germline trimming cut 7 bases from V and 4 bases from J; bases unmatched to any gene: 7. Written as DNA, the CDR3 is TGCAGCGCTAGGCTAGCGGGAGTATACAATGAGCAGTTCTTC. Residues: CSARLAGVYNEQFF.

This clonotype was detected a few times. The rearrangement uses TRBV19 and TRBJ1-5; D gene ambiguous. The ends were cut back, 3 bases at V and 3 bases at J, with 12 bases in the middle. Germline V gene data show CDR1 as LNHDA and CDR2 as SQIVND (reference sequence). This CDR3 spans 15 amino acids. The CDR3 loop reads CASSMEGRTNQPQHF. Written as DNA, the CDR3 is TGTGCCAGTAGTATGGAAGGCAGGACCAATCAGCCCCAGCATTTT.

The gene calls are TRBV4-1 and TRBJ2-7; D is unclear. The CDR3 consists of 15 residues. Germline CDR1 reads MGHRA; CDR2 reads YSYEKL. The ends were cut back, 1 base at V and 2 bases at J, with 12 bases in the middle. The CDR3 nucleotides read TGCGCCAGCAGCCAAGCGGAGAAGATTCCCTACGAGCAGTACTTC. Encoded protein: CASSQAEKIPYEQYF.